This T cell receptor beta chain was captured in a study of Graves' ophthalmopathy and Graves' hyperthyroidism. Germline V gene sequence: CDR1 SEHNR, CDR2 FQNEAQ (reference sequence). CDR3 length: 16 residues. The ends were cut back, 6 bases at V and 7 bases at J, with 25 bases in the middle. Scientists amplified the TCR beta CDR3 regions from RNA transcripts. The first-round RT-PCR employed HTBI primers together with the Qiagen OneStep RT-PCR kit. A multiplex PCR was then performed as the second round. TCRdb passed the multiplex PCR reads through MiXCR, listing each CDR3 protein once. The sample shows roughly 1.1 million distinct CDR3 sequences, about 40% of them seen only once.

J is TRBJ2-7 and V is TRBV7-9; D is possibly TRBD1 (6 bases). The TCR sequence derives from an adult man with Graves' hyperthyroidism. Source material: peripheral blood or thyroid tissue (not recorded which). The chain's CDR3 is CASREEAGTQPYEQYF. The CDR3 DNA reads TGTGCCAGCAGGGAGGAAGCCGGGACACAACCTTATGAGCAGTACTTC.